Listed below are T cell receptor beta chains from one sample, sequenced in a study of cytomegalovirus exposure and HLA in healthy donors. The data were produced by immunoSEQ multiplex PCR, yet TCRdb's version contains in-frame clones alone and is incomplete. The sample consists of approximately 100,000 clones, around 76% of them appearing once. The sequencing sample was made of PBMCs. These receptors were collected from a woman aged 18-29 years in good health and CMV-seropositive. CDR3s include the opening cysteine and the closing phenylalanine or tryptophan. A D gene is named only where the DNA matches it firmly. Clone size is given for some rows only: seen once, a few or many times, or a class if the clone is expanded.

size | J | V | D | CDR3 | DNA
NA | TRBJ1-1 | TRBV7-2 | TRBD1 | CASSSLNGDRSGTEAFF | TGTGCCAGCAGCTCATTAAACGGGGACAGGTCTGGGACTGAAGCTTTCTTT
NA | TRBJ1-5 | TRBV19 | TRBD1 | CASTPDRAGQPQHF | TGTGCCAGTACCCCGGACAGGGCAGGACAGCCCCAGCATTTT
few | TRBJ2-5 | TRBV15 | NA | CATSRGNSQETQYF | TGTGCCACCAGCCGCGGGAACAGCCAAGAGACCCAGTACTTC
few | TRBJ2-7 | TRBV5-4 | TRBD1 | CASSSGTGIYEQYF | TGTGCCAGCAGCTCCGGGACAGGGATCTACGAGCAGTACTTC
NA | TRBJ1-4 | TRBV7-9 | NA | CASSPTGPERSTNEKLFF | TGTGCCAGCAGCCCTACAGGCCCCGAACGATCAACTAATGAAAAACTGTTTTTT
NA | TRBJ1-3 | TRBV9 | NA | CASSVDPGGSGNTIYF | TGTGCCAGCAGCGTAGACCCGGGTGGATCTGGAAACACCATATATTTT
NA | TRBJ2-7 | TRBV30 | TRBD2 | CAWSVGGNSYEQYF | TGTGCCTGGAGTGTGGGAGGGAACTCCTACGAGCAGTACTTC
NA | TRBJ1-2 | TRBV5-6 | TRBD1 | CASHTGDRGNYGYTF | TGTGCCAGCCATACCGGGGACAGGGGTAACTATGGCTACACCTTC
once | TRBJ1-5 | TRBV30 | NA | CAWSVRGNQPQHF | TGTGCCTGGAGTGTTAGGGGGAATCAGCCCCAGCATTTT
NA | TRBJ1-6 | TRBV29-1 | NA | CSVGTGTNSPLHF | TGCAGCGTTGGAACAGGGACTAATTCACCCCTCCACTTT
few | TRBJ1-5 | TRBV27 | NA | CASSIRQVHEPQHF | TGTGCCAGCAGTATCCGACAGGTTCATGAGCCCCAGCATTTT
NA | TRBJ2-5 | TRBV27 | TRBD1 | CASSWGQKQETQYF | TGTGCCAGCAGTTGGGGACAGAAACAAGAGACCCAGTACTTC
NA | TRBJ1-1 | TRBV19 | TRBD1 | CASSGQAANTEAFF | TGTGCCAGTAGCGGACAGGCAGCGAACACTGAAGCTTTCTTT
few | TRBJ2-1 | TRBV7-9 | NA | CASSSRGQQFF | TGTGCCAGCAGCTCCAGGGGACAGCAGTTCTTC
NA | TRBJ2-5 | TRBV5-1 | NA | CASSLNRLVQETQYF | TGCGCCAGCAGCCTCAATAGACTTGTACAAGAGACCCAGTACTTC
NA | TRBJ2-3 | TRBV28 | TRBD2 | CASSFIWTSSFPYF | TGTGCCAGCAGTTTCATCTGGACTAGTAGTTTTCCGTATTTT
NA | TRBJ2-7 | TRBV7-9 | NA | CASSLEAAGTYEQYF | TGTGCCAGCAGCTTAGAAGCGGCCGGTACCTACGAGCAGTACTTC
few | TRBJ2-1 | TRBV14 | TRBD1 | CASSHKKTGDKNEQFF | TGTGCCAGCAGCCATAAAAAGACAGGGGATAAGAATGAGCAGTTCTTC
once | TRBJ2-1 | TRBV5-1 | TRBD2 | CASSLDGTSYNEQFF | TGCGCCAGCAGCTTGGACGGGACTAGCTACAATGAGCAGTTCTTC
NA | TRBJ2-1 | TRBV19 | TRBD1 | CASSPGTGAYNEQFF | TGTGCCAGTAGTCCCGGGACAGGGGCCTACAATGAGCAGTTCTTC
once | TRBJ1-5 | TRBV10-3 | NA | CAISETDSSNQPQHF | TGTGCCATCAGTGAGACGGACAGTAGCAATCAGCCCCAGCATTTT
once | TRBJ1-1 | TRBV19 | NA | CASSIHGGNTEAFF | TGTGCCAGTAGTATACACGGGGGGAACACTGAAGCTTTCTTT
NA | TRBJ1-5 | TRBV5-8 | NA | CASSLAGDQPQHF | TGTGCCAGCAGCTTGGCCGGGGATCAGCCCCAGCATTTT
NA | TRBJ1-2 | TRBV2 | NA | CASSESRPRYGYTF | TGTGCCAGCAGTGAAAGCCGCCCACGCTATGGCTACACCTTC
NA | TRBJ2-5 | TRBV5-1 | TRBD2 | CASTIAGGETQYF | TGCGCCAGCACCATAGCGGGGGGGGAGACCCAGTACTTC
NA | TRBJ1-1 | TRBV10-1 | TRBD1 | CASSRDSVNTEAFF | TGCGCCAGCAGTCGGGACAGCGTGAACACTGAAGCTTTCTTT